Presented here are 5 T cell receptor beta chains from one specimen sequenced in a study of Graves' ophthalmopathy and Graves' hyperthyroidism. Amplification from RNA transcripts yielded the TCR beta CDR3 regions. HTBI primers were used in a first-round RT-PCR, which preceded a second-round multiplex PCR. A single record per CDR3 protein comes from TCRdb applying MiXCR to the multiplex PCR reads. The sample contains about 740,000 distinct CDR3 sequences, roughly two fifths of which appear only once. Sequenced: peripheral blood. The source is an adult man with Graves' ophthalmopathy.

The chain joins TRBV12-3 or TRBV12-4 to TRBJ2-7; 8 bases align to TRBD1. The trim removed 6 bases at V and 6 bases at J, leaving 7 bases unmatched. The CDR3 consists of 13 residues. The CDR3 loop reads CASSQTGVGEQYF. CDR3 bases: TGTGCCAGCAGCCAGACAGGGGTTGGCGAGCAGTACTTC.

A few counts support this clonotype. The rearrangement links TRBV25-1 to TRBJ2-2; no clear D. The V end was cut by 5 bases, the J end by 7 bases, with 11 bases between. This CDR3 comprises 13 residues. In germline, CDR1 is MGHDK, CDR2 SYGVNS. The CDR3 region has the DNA TGTGCCAGCAGTTACGTGGCGGACGGGGAGCTGTTTTTT. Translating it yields CASSYVADGELFF.

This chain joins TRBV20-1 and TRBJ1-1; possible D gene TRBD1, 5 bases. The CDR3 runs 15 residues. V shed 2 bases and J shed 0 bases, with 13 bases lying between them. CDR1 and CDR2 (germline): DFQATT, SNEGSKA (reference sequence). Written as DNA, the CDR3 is TGCAGTGCTAGATCAGGGACCGCGATGAACACTGAAGCTTTCTTT. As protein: CSARSGTAMNTEAFF.

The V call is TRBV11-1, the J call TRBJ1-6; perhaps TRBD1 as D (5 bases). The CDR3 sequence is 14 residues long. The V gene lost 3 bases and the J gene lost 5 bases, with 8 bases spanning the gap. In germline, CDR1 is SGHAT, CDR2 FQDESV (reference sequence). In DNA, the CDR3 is TGTGCCAGCAGCTTTGGACATGATAATTCACCCCTCCACTTT. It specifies CASSFGHDNSPLHF.

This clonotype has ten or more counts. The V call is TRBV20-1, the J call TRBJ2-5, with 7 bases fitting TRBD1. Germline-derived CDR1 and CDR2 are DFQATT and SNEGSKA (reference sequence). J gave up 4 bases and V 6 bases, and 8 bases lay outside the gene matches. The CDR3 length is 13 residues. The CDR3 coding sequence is TGCAGTGCCCAACTAGGGGGCGGAGAGACCCAGTACTTC. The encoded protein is CSAQLGGGETQYF.